This passage covers 2 T cell receptor beta chains from one sample sequenced in a study of cytomegalovirus exposure and HLA in healthy donors. Primers included in the PCR were 60 Vbeta and 13 Jbeta primers. The repertoire was sequenced with immunoSEQ multiplex PCR; TCRdb's copy has only in-frame clones and lacks some. The sample consists of some 130,000 clones, roughly 71% of them appearing once. Sequencing was performed on PBMCs. Receptors were obtained from a woman between 45 and 65 years old in good health and CMV-seropositive.

V is TRBV29-1 and J is TRBJ2-1; 10 bases match TRBD1. Germline loops: CDR1 SQVTM, CDR2 ANQGSEA. The CDR3 runs to 15 residues. Trimming removed 5 bases from V and 4 bases from J; junction bases left unmatched: 8. CDR3 sequence: CSVSFRDRGYNEQFF. As DNA, the CDR3 is TGCAGCGTTTCCTTCCGGGACAGGGGATACAATGAGCAGTTCTTC.

CDR3 amino acids: CASSLLQGASPLHF. In DNA form, the CDR3 reads TGTGCCAGCAGCCTGCTGCAGGGGGCTTCACCCCTCCACTTT. The V gene is TRBV7-2, the J gene TRBJ1-6; 8 bases agree with TRBD1. CDR1 and CDR2 (germline): SGHTA, FQGNSA. Trimming at V came to 5 bases and at J to 9 bases, leaving 6 bases not matched to a gene. The CDR3 spans 14 residues.